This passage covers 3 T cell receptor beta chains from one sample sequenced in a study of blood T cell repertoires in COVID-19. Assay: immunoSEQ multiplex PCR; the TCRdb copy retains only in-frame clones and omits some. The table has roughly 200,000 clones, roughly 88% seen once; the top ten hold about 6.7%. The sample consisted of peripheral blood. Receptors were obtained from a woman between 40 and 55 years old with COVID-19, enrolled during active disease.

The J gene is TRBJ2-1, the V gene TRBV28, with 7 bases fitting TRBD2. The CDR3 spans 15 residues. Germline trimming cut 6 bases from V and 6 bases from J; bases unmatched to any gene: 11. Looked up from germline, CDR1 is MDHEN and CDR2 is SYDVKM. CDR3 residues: CASSLPWASGNEQFF. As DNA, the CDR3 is TGTGCCAGCAGCCTTCCTTGGGCTAGCGGCAATGAGCAGTTCTTC.

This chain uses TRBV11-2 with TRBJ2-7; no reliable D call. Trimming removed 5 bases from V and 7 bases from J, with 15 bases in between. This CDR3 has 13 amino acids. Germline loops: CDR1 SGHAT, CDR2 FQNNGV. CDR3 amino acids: CASSPPYSWEQYF. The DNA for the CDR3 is TGTGCCAGCAGCCCCCCCTACTCATGGGAGCAGTACTTC.

CDR3 in DNA: TGTGCCAGCAGCCAAGTTATCGGGGGTGCAGAGACCCAGTACTTC. Translating gives CASSQVIGGAETQYF. This chain uses TRBV14 with TRBJ2-5, with D perhaps matching TRBD2 (6 bases). This CDR3 spans 15 amino acids. Trimming pared 1 base from V and 4 bases from J, leaving 13 bases between. Germline CDR1 is SGHDN and CDR2 is FVKESK.